The present entry profiles one TCR beta chain with its context. Its specificity is not known. This entry comes from a study of OX40 agonist ivuxolimab in advanced cancers. Overall study context: With a range of roughly 20 to 90, age averaged approximately 55 years, and about 80% were male.

Clones were read by immunoSEQ multiplex PCR, and TCRdb kept only the in-frame ones, dropping some. This sample has some 120,000 clones, with 85% to 95% found just once. Study results and limitations: Dose levels from 0.1 to 3.0 mg/kg saw CD4+ and CD8+ blood T cells expand clonally by week 6. At 0.1-3.0 mg/kg, partial responders had clonal expansion among the lowest observed.

The sampling schedule covered blood at baseline, cycle 4 day 1, and cycle 7 day 1. Germline lookup yields CDR1 KGHSH and CDR2 LQKENI. The V and J ends lost 3 bases and 4 bases respectively, with 11 bases between them. The CDR3 is made up of 14 amino acids. This chain links TRBV18 with TRBJ2-3; D remains ambiguous. The starting material was CD4+ or CD8+ T cells sorted from blood, obtained in a trial of the OX40 agonist ivuxolimab. This TCR was sampled from an adult with an advanced solid tumor such as melanoma, head and neck, liver or kidney cancer. CDR3 sequence reads: CASSPLKSADTQYF. CDR3 bases: TGTGCCAGCTCACCCTTAAAATCGGCAGATACGCAGTATTTT.